This TCR beta chain was sequenced in a study of cytomegalovirus exposure and HLA in healthy donors (dated by TCRdb to the late 2010s). With respect to the entire study: In an earlier analysis of roughly 590 of the donors, approximately 260 Gb of sequence data and some 120 million unique TCR beta sequences from roughly 180 million T cells were reported. In the later analysis, no new phenotypic data were used to find candidate immune exposures; instead, reliance was placed on TCR beta sequences and their occurrence across donors. Roughly 300 gigabases of sequencing data and approximately 92 million unique TCR sequences made up an early release that covered nearly 650 HLA-typed donors. In an earlier analysis of 587 of the donors, high-throughput TCR beta sequencing was used to judge whether each TCR beta V gene segment behaved as functional or pseudogenic. Class I and class II HLA loci were covered by the typing at four-digit resolution. Genome-wide SNP genotypes for about 65% of the roughly 700 donors were used in a later genetic analysis, which treated that subset as a discovery cohort. Besides the first cohort of about 730 subjects, a separate validation cohort made up of over a hundred different subjects was used. The study aimed to test whether cataloging public T cell receptors could reveal signatures of past pathogen exposure. The study combined high-throughput TCR immunosequencing, statistical association of individual TCRs with disease status, and machine learning to predict cytomegalovirus infection status. Across some 400 genotyped donors of the cohort, an average of about 240,000 unique TCR beta nucleotide sequences per donor were sequenced, and roughly 20% of those sequences were non-productive. In a later analysis, previously published TCR beta repertoires from fewer than 750 donors were re-analyzed and high-resolution HLA genotyping was added so that TCR occurrence patterns could be studied. Using immunosequencing, the study profiled T cell repertoires from 666 subjects and related those repertoires to cytomegalovirus serostatus. Donor age, sex, ethnicity and CMV serostatus were compiled alongside the repertoire data. Roughly 5 DR-DQ haplotypes were handled as single units for association and clustering, since linkage in the cohort was strong. Every discovery cohort repertoire had been produced on one sequencing platform. Of the 350 to 400 genotyped donors, approximately 83% fell in the genetic ancestry cluster associated with self-reported Caucasian donors. The number of donors typed differed by locus, with about 629-630 for A, B, C, DRB1 and DQB1, approximately 500 for DQA1, 606 for DPA1, and roughly 450 for DPB1. Here is what the overall study found, with its caveats: Sequencing depth was assumed to be roughly uniform across donors in the presence/absence analyses, though that assumption may not hold. A few of the identified cytomegalovirus-associated TCR beta chains were confirmed in vitro to be specific for cytomegalovirus antigens. In a later analysis, HLA-associated TCR beta chains showed more clonal expansion and lower generation probabilities than non-associated chains that were equally common. Most TCR sequences were seen in very few donors, while some public TCRs were found in many individuals. HLA typing was unavailable for some donors at each locus, so association tests used only the typed subset. A later analysis found that TCR association rates varied across HLA loci, with DRB1 alleles showing the most associated TCRs and HLA-C alleles the fewest. Most CMV-associated TCR beta chains appeared to be HLA-restricted in a later analysis, and the HLA associations seemed to be driven largely by CMV exposure. In an earlier analysis of some 500 of the donors, most TCR beta V segments were observed in productive rearrangements about 90% or about 30% of the time, broadly matching IMGT annotations. CMV serostatus was the only immune exposure information available for the cohort. A further reported finding was that TCR beta sequences accurately predicted the HLA-A and HLA-B alleles for most subjects in the first cohort. A later analysis reported that several top co-occurrence clusters appeared linked to parvovirus B19, influenza, CMV and Epstein-Barr virus. The authors suggested that the approach could potentially be extended to other disease states and immunological phenotypes. Assigning TCR associations to individual alleles was difficult when HLA alleles, especially DR and DQ, strongly co-occurred. In a later analysis, more than 15,000 TCR beta sequences were associated with specific HLA alleles at a false discovery rate of 0.05. The study gave a list of more than 150 TCR beta chains associated with cytomegalovirus. The cohort was sequenced for TCR beta chains only, and without alpha or paired-chain data the features that could be detected were limited. The classifier was reported to diagnose cytomegalovirus status with high specificity and sensitivity in both the original and validation cohorts. The sequencing pipeline was judged likely to have produced a cluster of highly shared sequence variants as a technical artifact. Linkage disequilibrium might explain the correlated functional status among segregating V segments, but an unknown experimental factor could not be excluded. V-gene and J-gene trimming of TCR beta chains was associated with a missense DCLRE1C variant in a later genetic analysis, and the association was replicated in an independent cohort. Because counts were too low, about 18 rarely observed V segments, including chromosome 9 orphons, were left out of the earlier analysis of some 640 of the donors. Because the 87-base-pair reads could not distinguish some IMGT-functional V segments, including TRBV6-2 and TRBV6-3, those segments were excluded. A later genetic analysis reported fewer N-insertions in productive TCRs among donors in an Asian-associated ancestry cluster than the 666-donor mean.

The library was generated by the immunoSEQ multiplex PCR assay. A mixture of 60 forward primers for TCR Vbeta segments and 13 reverse primers for TCR Jbeta segments was used in the multiplex PCR. Amplification of the CDR3 region of rearranged TCR beta genes was performed with a multiplex PCR assay on genomic DNA. Amplified TCR beta libraries were sequenced as 87-base-pair reads on the Illumina HiSeq System. The published analysis was carried out like this. A later analysis counted 75 million to 100 million unique TCR beta chains across the 700 or so repertoires, and some 11 million of these chains were shared by at least two donors. Raw reads were error-corrected and collapsed into unique sequences by a nearest-neighbor algorithm in which closely related sequences were merged to remove PCR and sequencing errors. CDR3 sequences were aligned to IMGT reference sequences to assign V, D and J gene segments. For a sequence to be retained, a match of at least six nucleotides to both a V gene segment and a J gene segment was required. Rearrangements were classified as productive when the CDR3 lacked stop codons and remained in frame with V and J, and all other rearrangements were classified as non-productive. CDR3 was defined by IMGT convention, running from the second conserved V-encoded cysteine to the conserved J-encoded phenylalanine. The earlier analysis of more than 450 of the donors excluded sequences that lacked an unambiguous match to a single V gene segment. An earlier analysis of several hundred of the donors called V segments functional above 56.7% productive rearrangements and segregating when the between-donor standard deviation exceeded 5%. To diagnose cytomegalovirus status from the catalog of TCR beta chain sequences, a statistical classification framework was built. In a later analysis, TCR nucleotide sequences were compared against IMGT/GENE-DB human TR gene sequences so that V and J genes could be assigned. In a later analysis, CDR3 sequences and most-parsimonious VDJ recombination scenarios were assigned using the TCRdist pipeline. In a later analysis, each TCR beta chain was defined by its CDR3 amino acid sequence together with its V-gene family, and reads lacking a unique V-gene family were excluded. To address suspected cross-contamination and a sequencing artifact, a later analysis removed 592 highly shared, low-generation-probability nucleotide sequences. In a later analysis, a clonal expansion index was calculated for each public chain from normalized within-repertoire ranks of inferred template counts. In a later analysis, generation probabilities were computed with a VDJ recombination model fitted to out-of-frame rearrangements, and the resulting probabilities were checked against IGoR. Hypergeometric tests were used in a later analysis to score TCR-TCR, TCR-HLA and TCR-CMV co-occurrence, with a repertoire-size bias correction applied to the TCR pairs. A later analysis estimated false discovery rates by permuting HLA or CMV assignments 20 times. A later analysis grouped co-occurring TCRs with DBSCAN, adding TCRdist sequence similarity when clustering within HLA-allele-positive subsets. Repertoires with fewer than 30,000 or more than 120,000 public chains were left out of co-occurrence clustering, as were several repertoires with anomalous nucleotide sharing. TCRdb re-hosts the immuneACCESS table, in-frame sequences only. Its copies lack some clones; in the studies checked, an unresolved V gene accounts for under half of them, and the cause for the rest is not known. V and J calls and clone size are as listed in that table; D and trimming were resolved from the DNA. In this sample's table one finds 200,000 or so clones. 0.74% of the sample is held by the ten biggest clonotypes.

The cohort consisted of more than 650 healthy bone marrow donors. Cohort members were all nominally healthy when sampled, although unrecorded immune exposures were likely present. The donor was CMV seronegative and belonged to the group of 352 seronegative cohort members. Each donor provided a peripheral blood sample, and peripheral blood mononuclear cells were used for TCR beta sequencing. Genomic DNA was extracted from the blood cell samples with the Qiagen DNeasy Blood Extraction Kit. Including cysteine and phenylalanine, the CDR3 has 17 amino acids. This entry keeps only the CDR3 DNA: 51 bases, framed from base 1. The germline ends are 16 bases apart after V is trimmed by 3 bases and J by 3 bases. Concerning this clone itself: The antigen it recognizes is unknown.

The sample comprised PBMCs. The source is a boy between 5 and 17 years old in good health and CMV-seronegative. Rearrangement joined TRBV5-3 to TRBJ2-6, with TRBD1 as a weak D call on 6 bases. TRBV5-3 is placed among ORFs of uncertain function. The CDR3 corresponds to CARSSPTGYGGANVLTF. The DNA sequence is as follows: TGTGCCAGAAGCTCGCCCACAGGGTACGGTGGGGCCAACGTCCTGACTTTC.